This TCR beta chain came from a study of OX40 agonist ivuxolimab in advanced cancers. Study context: Each patient was given ivuxolimab into a vein every 2 weeks, at 0.01 to 10 mg/kg. The group had a mean age of roughly 65 years, ranged from about 20 to 85, and was 80% to 90% male. Findings of the study overall: The average count of expanded clones was higher among CD8+ T cells than among CD4+.

On this clone itself: Its cognate antigen is unknown.

There are 16 residues in the CDR3. Trimming cost V 2 bases and J 0 bases, with 12 bases left between them. Germline V gene data show CDR1 as SGHTA and CDR2 as FQGTGA. Some clones are missing from TCRdb's copy, which holds only in-frame ones; the method was immunoSEQ multiplex PCR. The table lists 20,000 to 30,000 clones, 78% of them singletons. Specimen: CD4+ or CD8+ T cells sorted from blood, collected in a trial of the OX40 agonist ivuxolimab. The TCR was taken from an adult with an advanced solid tumor such as melanoma, head and neck, liver or kidney cancer. The genes are TRBV7-3 and TRBJ2-3, with D perhaps assigned TRBD1 or TRBD2 (6 bases each). The CDR3 DNA sequence: TGTGCCAGCAGCTTAGAGGGGGACTCCAGCACAGATACGCAGTATTTT. Protein sequence: CASSLEGDSSTDTQYF. Variable domain in full (rest from reference TRBV7-3 and TRBJ2-3): GAGVSQTPSNKVTEKGKYVELRCDPISGHTALYWYRQSLGQGPEFLIYFQGTGAADDSGLPNDRFFAVRPEGSVSTLKIQRTERGDSAVYLCASSLEGDSSTDTQYFGPGTRLTVL.